This T cell receptor (beta chain) was found in a study of blood T cell repertoires in COVID-19. Across the whole study: The study drew acute and convalescent COVID-19 samples from the United States, Italy and Spain.

Per the authors' pipeline: Using reference gene primer amplification, nucleated cell counts were estimated. Repertoires were generated with immunoSEQ multiplex PCR, while TCRdb's copy carries only in-frame clones and drops some. The V and J calls and clone size come from that table; D and trimming were worked out from the DNA. The sample has about 200,000 clones, 80% to 90% seen once. The sequenced sample consisted of PBMCs or T cells enriched from blood (not recorded which). The receptor was isolated from a woman aged 40 to 49 with acute COVID-19.

This chain's CDR3 is CASGLGGGSTDTQYF. In DNA, the CDR3 is TGTGCTAGTGGTTTGGGCGGAGGGAGCACAGATACGCAGTATTTT. The gene calls are TRBV12-5 and TRBJ2-3; D possibly corresponds to TRBD2 (6 bases). Looked up from germline, CDR1 is LGHNT and CDR2 is FRNRAP. V was trimmed by 1 base and J by 0 bases, leaving 8 bases between them. CDR3 size: 15 residues.